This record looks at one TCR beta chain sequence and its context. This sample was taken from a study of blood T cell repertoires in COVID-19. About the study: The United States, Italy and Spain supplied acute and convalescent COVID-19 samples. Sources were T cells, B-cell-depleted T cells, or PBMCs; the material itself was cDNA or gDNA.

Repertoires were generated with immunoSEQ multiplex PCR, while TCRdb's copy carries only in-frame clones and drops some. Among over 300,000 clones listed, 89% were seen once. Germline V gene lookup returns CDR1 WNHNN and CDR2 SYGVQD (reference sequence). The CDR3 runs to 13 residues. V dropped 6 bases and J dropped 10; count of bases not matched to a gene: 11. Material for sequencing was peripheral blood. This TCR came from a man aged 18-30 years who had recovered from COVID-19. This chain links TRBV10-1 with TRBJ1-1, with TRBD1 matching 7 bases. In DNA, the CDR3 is TGCGCCAGCAGCCCCGGGACAGCTTTGGGAGCTTTCTTT. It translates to CASSPGTALGAFF.